This entry lists 30 T cell receptor beta chains sequenced from one sample in a study of neurological immune-mediated disorders. Time point meaning: longitudinal time-point 1 (baseline). TCRdb fed the 5' RACE reads into MiXCR, producing one record per CDR3 protein. This table has about 49,000 distinct CDR3 sequences, 9% to 10% appearing once. The sample comprised PBMCs. Every receptor here comes from a woman aged 40-49 years in good health.

This clonotype was detected ten times or more. V gene TRBV7-6 combines with J gene TRBJ2-7; D uncertain. CDR1 is SGHVS and CDR2 is FNYEAQ in the germline V gene. CDR3 length equals 14 residues. V lost 5 bases to trimming and J lost 2 bases, with 13 bases between them. The CDR3 sequence is CASSRTGKTYEQYF. The CDR3 region has the DNA TGTGCCAGCAGCCGGACGGGCAAAACCTACGAGCAGTACTTC.

This clonotype has at least ten counts. The chain has TRBV12-3 or TRBV12-4 and TRBJ2-1, with 7 positions matching TRBD1. CDR3 length: 14 amino acids. The V segment lost 6 bases and the J segment 6 bases; nucleotides outside the gene matches: 8. The CDR3 DNA reads as TGTGCCAGCAGGAATACCGGGACAGTCAATGAGCAGTTCTTC. Translated: CASRNTGTVNEQFF.

This clonotype rates as medium-sized. This sequence joins TRBV10-3 and TRBJ2-3; 12 bases are a match to TRBD2. The V gene end was trimmed by 9 bases and the J gene end by 1 base; junction bases not matched to a gene: 14. Germline V gene data show CDR1 as ENHRY and CDR2 as SYGVKD. The CDR3 length is 18 residues. In DNA form, the CDR3 reads TGTGCCATTCGGGAGTGGGCTAGCGGGGGGGCCGGCACAGATACGCAGTATTTT. Protein: CAIREWASGGAGTDTQYF.

This clonotype occurred many times. The chain links TRBV9 to TRBJ2-7, with D unresolved. Trimming stripped 4 bases from V and 4 bases from J, with 6 bases between. Germline CDR1 reads SGDLS; CDR2 reads YYNGEE. This CDR3 is 11 amino acids long. Written as DNA, the CDR3 is TGTGCCAGCAGCAAAGGGTACGAGCAGTACTTC. It encodes CASSKGYEQYF.

The chain is built from TRBV3-1 and TRBJ1-6; D uncertain. V was trimmed by 8 bases and J by 18 bases, leaving 20 bases between them. The CDR3 loop spans 12 amino acids. From germline, CDR1 is LGHDT and CDR2 YNNKEL (reference sequence). CDR3: CASQIPMGPAHF. The CDR3 region has the DNA TGTGCCAGCCAAATTCCTATGGGCCCTGCCCACTTT.

The table lists this clonotype with many counts. V usage is TRBV10-3 and J usage is TRBJ1-3; weak D call: TRBD1 (5 bases). Per germline, CDR1 ENHRY and CDR2 SYGVKD. The CDR3 has 13 residues. V was clipped by 10 bases and J by 3 bases, with 13 bases between them. The CDR3: CATTGTDGNTIYF. Here the CDR3 DNA reads TGTGCCACCACCGGGACCGATGGAAACACCATATATTTT.

In the case of this clonotype: A much larger clone differs by one base, so this may be a read error. The rearrangement joins TRBV20-1 to TRBJ2-7; D gene uncertain. V lost 8 bases and J 5 bases, leaving 19 bases between the germline ends. Germline-derived CDR1 and CDR2 are DFQATT and SNEGSKA (reference sequence). This CDR3 spans 13 amino acids. As DNA, the CDR3 is TGCAGTTCCACCCAGCCGGCTTCGGACGAGCAGTACTTC. Its protein product is CSSTQPASDEQYF.

This clonotype was seen ten or more times. The V and J genes are TRBV20-1 and TRBJ1-2, with D unclear. V was clipped by 1 base and J by 7 bases, with 13 bases between them. This CDR3 region has 13 residues. The V gene's germline CDR1 is DFQATT and CDR2 SNEGSKA (reference sequence). The CDR3 nucleotides are TGCAGTGCTAGAGTGGGATCAGGTCTTGGCTACACCTTC. Translated, it gives CSARVGSGLGYTF.

The chain is built from TRBV7-9 and TRBJ1-1; 12 nucleotides line up with TRBD1. V lost 1 base to trimming and J lost 11 bases; unmatched junction nucleotides: 8. Germline V lookup: CDR1 SEHNR, CDR2 FQNEAQ (reference sequence). The CDR3 is 15 residues long. CDR3 coding DNA: TGTGCCAGCAGCTTAGTGGAGGGACAGGGGGCTCGCGCTTTCTTT. Residues: CASSLVEGQGARAFF.

This clonotype appeared many times. V and J are TRBV7-6 and TRBJ2-7, with no clear D. The CDR3 extends over 14 amino acids. Trimming cost V 0 bases and J 1 base, with 7 bases left between them. Germline V gene sequence: CDR1 SGHVS, CDR2 FNYEAQ. In DNA, the CDR3 is TGTGCCAGCAGCTTAGCGCCAGCATCCTACGAGCAGTACTTC. Encoded protein: CASSLAPASYEQYF. Based on the CDR3 plus reference TRBV7-6 and TRBJ2-7, the full variable domain is GAGVSQSPRYKVTKRGQDVALRCDPISGHVSLYWYRQALGQGPEFLTYFNYEAQQDKSGLPNDRFSAERPEGSISTLTIQRTEQRDSAMYRCASSLAPASYEQYFGPGTRLTVT.

This clonotype was picked up many times. The chain joins TRBV9 to TRBJ2-3; 13 bases fit TRBD2. The J segment lost 3 bases and the V segment lost 2 bases, leaving 3 bases of the junction unmatched. CDR1 SGDLS and CDR2 YYNGEE come from the germline V gene. This CDR3 region has 16 residues. DNA of the CDR3: TGTGCCAGCAGCGTGACTAGCGGGGGGCCTACAGATACGCAGTATTTT. This sequence encodes CASSVTSGGPTDTQYF.

This clonotype was counted ten times or more. This chain connects TRBV29-1 to TRBJ2-3; D remains unclear. This CDR3 comprises 14 residues. Germline assignment: CDR1 SQVTM and CDR2 ANQGSEA. V was clipped by 0 bases and J by 6 bases, with 13 bases between them. The CDR3 DNA reads TGCAGCGTTGAAGATAACGGGCCCTGGGATACGCAGTATTTT. The encoded protein is CSVEDNGPWDTQYF.

This clonotype showed up many times. The chain joins TRBV5-5 to TRBJ2-5; D is ambiguous. Germline assignment: CDR1 SGHKS and CDR2 YYEKEE (reference sequence). The V end lost 0 bases, the J end lost 5 bases, and 5 bases lay between the germline ends. This CDR3 contains 12 residues. CDR3 nucleotides: TGTGCCAGCAGCTTGGTTAGGGAGACCCAGTACTTC. It encodes CASSLVRETQYF.

The V and J genes are TRBV2 and TRBJ2-7; D tentatively fits TRBD1 or TRBD2 (5 bases each). Trimming left V 7 bases short and J 1 base short, with 11 bases between. This CDR3 contains 13 residues. Germline CDR1 SNHLY, CDR2 FYNNEI. The CDR3 sequence is CASIGTVSYEQYF. The CDR3, as DNA: TGTGCCAGCATTGGGACGGTGTCCTACGAGCAGTACTTC.

This clonotype was found many times. The chain has TRBV20-1 and TRBJ2-5; D tentatively reads TRBD1 or TRBD2 (5 bases each). V was trimmed by 0 bases and J by 4 bases, leaving 9 bases between them. Per germline, CDR1 DFQATT and CDR2 SNEGSKA (reference sequence). The CDR3 has 13 amino acids. CDR3 loop: CSARDEGRETQYF. In DNA form, the CDR3 reads TGCAGTGCTAGAGATGAGGGGCGAGAGACCCAGTACTTC.

This clonotype was detected many times. The chain couples TRBV5-1 to TRBJ2-7; 11 bases are a match to TRBD1. The trim removed 4 bases at V and 2 bases at J, leaving 2 bases unmatched. This CDR3 comprises 14 residues. Germline V gives CDR1 SGHRS, CDR2 YFSETQ. CDR3 bases: TGCGCCAGCAGCAAGGGACAGGGGGCCTACGAGCAGTACTTC. Its protein is CASSKGQGAYEQYF.

The sample holds many counts of this clonotype. The chain uses TRBV28 and TRBJ2-7; D might be TRBD2 (5 bases). Trimming removed 7 bases at V and 0 bases at J, with 13 bases between. The CDR3 is 14 residues long. Per the germline V gene, CDR1 is MDHEN and CDR2 is SYDVKM. The CDR3 sequence: CASTPRGASYEQYF. CDR3 sequence (DNA): TGTGCCAGCACCCCCCGGGGAGCCTCCTACGAGCAGTACTTC.

In this sample, this clonotype turned up many times. The chain carries TRBV6-5 and TRBJ2-1; 10 bases fit TRBD2. Losses at the gene ends were 10 bases for V and 6 bases for J; bases not matched to a gene: 12. This CDR3 is built from 15 residues. Germline CDR1 is MNHEY and CDR2 is SVGAGI. The CDR3 sequence is CATLSAGGITNEQFF. The CDR3, as DNA: TGTGCCACCCTTTCAGCGGGGGGGATCACCAATGAGCAGTTCTTC.

This clonotype was seen repeatedly, ten times or more. The chain uses TRBV7-2 and TRBJ1-5; tentatively, D is TRBD1 (6 bases). The V gene's germline CDR1 is SGHTA and CDR2 FQGNSA. CDR3 size: 15 residues. The germline V and J ends were trimmed by 5 bases and 6 bases, with 17 bases remaining between them. In nucleotides, the CDR3 is TGTGCCAGCAGCGGGGGCCCAGGGGCCAGTCAGCCCCAGCATTTT. Its translation: CASSGGPGASQPQHF.

This clonotype came up many times. The V gene is TRBV5-1, the J gene TRBJ2-3; D unclear. Germline V CDR1 and CDR2: SGHRS, YFSETQ. Trimming took 5 bases from V and 7 from J, leaving 17 bases between them. The CDR3 is 14 amino acids. CDR3 protein: CASRGDTSVNTQYF. The CDR3 coding sequence is TGCGCCAGCAGAGGCGACACCTCGGTTAATACGCAGTATTTT.

This clonotype has at least ten counts. This chain links TRBV29-1 with TRBJ2-3; D call uncertain. Trimming shortened V by 4 bases and J by 4 bases, and 6 bases separated the two germline ends. This CDR3 has 11 amino acids. CDR1 SQVTM and CDR2 ANQGSEA come from the germline V gene. The CDR3 coding sequence is TGCAGCGTTGCCTACCCAGATACGCAGTATTTT. It translates to CSVAYPDTQYF.

This clonotype appeared many times. This rearrangement joins TRBV6-5 to TRBJ1-6; D not resolved. Germline V gene lookup returns CDR1 MNHEY and CDR2 SVGAGI. This CDR3 is built from 11 residues. The V end lost 6 bases, the J end lost 14 bases, and 11 bases lay between the germline ends. The CDR3 here is CASRDLLSLHF. CDR3 bases: TGTGCCAGCAGAGATCTTTTATCCCTCCACTTT.

At least ten counts were recorded for this clonotype. As DNA, the CDR3 is TGTGCCAGCTCACCACAGCGGGAGGGCCAGTACAATGAGCAGTTCTTC. This sequence encodes CASSPQREGQYNEQFF. This chain joins TRBV18 and TRBJ2-1, with 10 bases aligning to TRBD2. This CDR3 comprises 16 residues. CDR1 is KGHSH, CDR2 LQKENI, per germline. The V gene end was trimmed by 1 base and the J gene end by 4 bases; junction bases not matched to a gene: 4.

This clonotype was counted many times. This chain links TRBV7-2 with TRBJ2-5; 8 bases line up with TRBD2. The CDR3 runs 15 residues. Germline V gene sequence: CDR1 SGHTA, CDR2 FQGNSA. Germline trimming cut 1 base from V and 1 base from J; bases unmatched to any gene: 2. CDR3 residues: CASSLVAGLQETQYF. In DNA form, the CDR3 reads TGTGCCAGCAGCTTAGTAGCGGGGCTCCAAGAGACCCAGTACTTC.

CDR3 DNA sequence: TGCAGCGTGACCGCAGGGAACGGAGTTTATGAAAAACTGTTTTTT. Translated: CSVTAGNGVYEKLFF. This rearrangement joins TRBV29-1 to TRBJ1-4, with D tentatively TRBD1 (5 bases). Trimming stripped 6 bases from V and 6 bases from J, with 20 bases between. Germline CDR1 is SQVTM and CDR2 is ANQGSEA. The CDR3 runs to 15 residues. Looking up the rest from reference TRBV29-1 and TRBJ1-4 gives the full variable domain: SAVISQKPSRDICQRGTSLTIQCQVDSQVTMMFWYRQQPGQSLTLIATANQGSEATYESGFVIDKFPISRPNLTFSTLTVSNMSPEDSSIYLCSVTAGNGVYEKLFFGSGTQLSVL.

This clonotype was observed a few times. The rearrangement uses TRBV6-5 and TRBJ2-5; tentatively, D is TRBD1 or TRBD2 (6 bases each). Trimming removed 5 bases from V and 4 bases from J, with 26 bases in between. The length of the CDR3 is 18 residues. CDR1 is MNHEY, CDR2 SVGAGI, per germline. The CDR3 protein is CASSPLRVTGAWGETQYF. The CDR3 coding sequence is TGTGCCAGCAGTCCACTAAGGGTAACGGGGGCGTGGGGAGAGACCCAGTACTTC.

This clonotype was seen a handful of times. This chain joins TRBV7-3 and TRBJ2-3, with D tentatively TRBD1 (5 bases). CDR1 and CDR2 from the germline V gene are SGHTA and FQGTGA. V was pared by 5 bases and J by 3 bases, with 15 bases between. There are 15 residues in the CDR3. CDR3 bases: TGTGCCAGCAGCCCCATCCCGGACAAGACAGATACGCAGTATTTT. Translating it yields CASSPIPDKTDTQYF.

The chain combines TRBV9 with TRBJ1-2; 7 bases fit TRBD1. This CDR3 spans 13 amino acids. J lost 4 bases, V lost 4 bases, and 4 bases had no gene match. Germline V gene data show CDR1 as SGDLS and CDR2 as YYNGEE. The CDR3 spells CASSIRDSYGYTF. For the CDR3, the DNA is TGTGCCAGCAGCATCCGGGACAGCTATGGCTACACCTTC.

As for this clonotype: A clone one base away is much larger, so this may be a read error. V usage is TRBV7-9 and J usage is TRBJ2-3; D is uncertain. V was trimmed by 4 bases and J by 4 bases, leaving 15 bases between them. The CDR3 has 15 residues. From germline, CDR1 is SEHNR and CDR2 FQNEAQ (reference sequence). This CDR3 is CASSSWTGVADTQYF. Here the CDR3 DNA reads TGTGCCAGCAGCTCCTGGACCGGTGTGGCAGATACGCAGTATTTT.

The chain has TRBV3-1 and TRBJ2-1, with 7 bases lining up with TRBD2. Germline V lookup: CDR1 LGHDT, CDR2 YNNKEL (reference sequence). J gave up 8 bases and V 6 bases, and 10 bases lay outside the gene matches. The CDR3 length is 14 residues. The CDR3 DNA sequence: TGTGCCAGCAGACAGACGGGAGGTTTCGATGAGCAGTTCTTC. It specifies CASRQTGGFDEQFF.